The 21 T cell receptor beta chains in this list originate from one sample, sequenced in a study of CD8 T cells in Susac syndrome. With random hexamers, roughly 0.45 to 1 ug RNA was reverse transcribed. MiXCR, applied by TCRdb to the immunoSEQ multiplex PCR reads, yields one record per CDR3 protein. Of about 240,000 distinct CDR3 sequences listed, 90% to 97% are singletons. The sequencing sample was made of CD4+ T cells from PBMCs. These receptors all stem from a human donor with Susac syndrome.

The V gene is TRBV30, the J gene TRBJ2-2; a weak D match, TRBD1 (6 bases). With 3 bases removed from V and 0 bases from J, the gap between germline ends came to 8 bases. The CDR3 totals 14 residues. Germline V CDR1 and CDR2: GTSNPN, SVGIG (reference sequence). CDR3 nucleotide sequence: TGTGCCTGGAGCCGACAGGCGAACACCGGGGAGCTGTTTTTT. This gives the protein CAWSRQANTGELFF.

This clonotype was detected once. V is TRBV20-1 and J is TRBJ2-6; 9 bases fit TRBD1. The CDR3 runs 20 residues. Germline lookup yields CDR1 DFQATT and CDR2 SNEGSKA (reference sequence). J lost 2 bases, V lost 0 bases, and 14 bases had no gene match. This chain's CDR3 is CSARDLTGGGRVPGANVLTF. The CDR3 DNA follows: TGCAGTGCTAGAGATCTGACAGGGGGAGGAAGGGTCCCTGGGGCCAACGTCCTGACTTTC.

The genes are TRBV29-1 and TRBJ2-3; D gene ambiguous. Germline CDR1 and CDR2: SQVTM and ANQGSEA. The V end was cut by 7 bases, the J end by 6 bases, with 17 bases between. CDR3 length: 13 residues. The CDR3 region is CSALLTLWDTQYF. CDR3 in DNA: TGCAGCGCCCTACTGACCCTTTGGGATACGCAGTATTTT.

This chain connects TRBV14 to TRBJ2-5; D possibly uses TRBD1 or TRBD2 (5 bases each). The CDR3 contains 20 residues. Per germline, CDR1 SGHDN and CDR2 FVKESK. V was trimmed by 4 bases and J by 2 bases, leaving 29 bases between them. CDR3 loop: CASSRSPVGPRPWFQETQYF. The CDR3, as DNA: TGTGCCAGCAGCCGATCTCCCGTGGGACCAAGACCTTGGTTTCAAGAGACCCAGTACTTC.

The DNA for the CDR3 is TGTGCCAGCAGCCCAACGCCGGGACTAGCGGGAGATGGTGTCTACAATGAGCAGTTCTTC. This translates into CASSPTPGLAGDGVYNEQFF. The rearrangement uses TRBV11-1 and TRBJ2-1, with TRBD2 identical over 14 bases. The CDR3 sequence is 20 residues long. The ends lost 5 bases at V and 3 bases at J; junction bases unmatched: 15. Germline values: CDR1 SGHAT, CDR2 FQDESV (reference sequence).

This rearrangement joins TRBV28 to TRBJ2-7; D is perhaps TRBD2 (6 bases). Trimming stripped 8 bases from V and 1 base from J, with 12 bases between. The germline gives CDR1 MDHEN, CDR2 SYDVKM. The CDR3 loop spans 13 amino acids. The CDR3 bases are TGTGCCAGCTACGAGGGGACTTCCTACGAGCAGTACTTC. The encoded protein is CASYEGTSYEQYF.

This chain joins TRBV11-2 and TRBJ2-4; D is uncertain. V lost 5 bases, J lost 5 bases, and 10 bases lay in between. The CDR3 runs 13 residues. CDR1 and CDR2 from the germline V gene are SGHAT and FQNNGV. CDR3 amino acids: CASSEQIENIQYF. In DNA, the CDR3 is TGTGCCAGCAGCGAACAAATAGAAAACATTCAGTACTTC.

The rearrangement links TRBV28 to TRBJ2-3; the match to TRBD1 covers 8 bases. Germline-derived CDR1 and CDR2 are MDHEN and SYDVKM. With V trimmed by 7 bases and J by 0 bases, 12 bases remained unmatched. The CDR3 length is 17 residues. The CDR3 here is CASTILPGQASTDTQYF. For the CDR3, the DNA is TGTGCCAGCACCATTCTACCGGGACAGGCTAGCACAGATACGCAGTATTTT.

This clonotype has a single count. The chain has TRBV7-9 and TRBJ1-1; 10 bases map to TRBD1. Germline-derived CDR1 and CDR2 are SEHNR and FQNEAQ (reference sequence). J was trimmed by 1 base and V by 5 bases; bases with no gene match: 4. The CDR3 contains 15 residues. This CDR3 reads CASSPGDRGNTEAFF. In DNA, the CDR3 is TGTGCCAGCAGCCCCGGGGACAGGGGGAACACTGAAGCTTTCTTT.

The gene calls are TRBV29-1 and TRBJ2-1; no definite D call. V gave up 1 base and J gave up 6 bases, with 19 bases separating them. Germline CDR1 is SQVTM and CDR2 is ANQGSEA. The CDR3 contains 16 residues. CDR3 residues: CSVEGPETWARNEQFF. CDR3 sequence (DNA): TGCAGCGTTGAAGGCCCAGAGACATGGGCGCGCAATGAGCAGTTCTTC.

The CDR3 sequence is CASSFRNSRLRHYGYTF. The CDR3, as DNA: TGCGCCAGCAGCTTCCGCAATTCAAGGCTACGACACTATGGCTACACCTTC. The J gene is TRBJ1-2, the V gene TRBV5-1; D ambiguous. Germline V gene data show CDR1 as SGHRS and CDR2 as YFSETQ. This CDR3 has 17 residues. Trimming shortened V by 2 bases and J by 3 bases, and 20 bases separated the two germline ends.

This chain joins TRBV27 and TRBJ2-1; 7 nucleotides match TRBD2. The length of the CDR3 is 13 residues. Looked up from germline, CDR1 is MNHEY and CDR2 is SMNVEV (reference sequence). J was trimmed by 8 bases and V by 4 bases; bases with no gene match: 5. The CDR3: CASSSRLADEQFF. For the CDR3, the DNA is TGTGCCAGCAGTTCCCGACTAGCCGATGAGCAGTTCTTC.

CDR3 coding DNA: TGTGCCACCAGCAGGCCGACTAGTTCGGAGAGAACCGGGGAGCTGTTTTTT. It is translated as CATSRPTSSERTGELFF. The gene calls are TRBV15 and TRBJ2-2; D might be TRBD2 (6 bases). The CDR3 covers 17 residues. The ends were cut back, 3 bases at V and 5 bases at J, with 19 bases in the middle. CDR1 and CDR2 from the germline V gene are LNHNV and YYDKDF (reference sequence).

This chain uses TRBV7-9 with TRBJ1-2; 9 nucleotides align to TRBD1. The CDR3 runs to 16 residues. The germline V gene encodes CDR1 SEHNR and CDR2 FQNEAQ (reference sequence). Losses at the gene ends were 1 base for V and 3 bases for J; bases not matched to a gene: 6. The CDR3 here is CASSLGDRVTDYGYTF. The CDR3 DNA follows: TGTGCCAGCAGCTTAGGGGACAGGGTTACGGACTATGGCTACACCTTC. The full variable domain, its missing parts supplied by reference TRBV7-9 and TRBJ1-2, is DTGVSQNPRHKITKRGQNVTFRCDPISEHNRLYWYRQTLGQGPEFLTYFQNEAQLEKSRLLSDRFSAERPKGSFSTLEIQRTEQGDSAMYLCASSLGDRVTDYGYTFGSGTRLTVV.

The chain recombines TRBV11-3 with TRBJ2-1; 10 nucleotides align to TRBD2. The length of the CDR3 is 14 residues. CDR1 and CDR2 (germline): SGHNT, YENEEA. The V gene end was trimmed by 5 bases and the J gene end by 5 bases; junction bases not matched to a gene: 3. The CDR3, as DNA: TGTGCCAGCAGCACTAGCGGGGCAAACAATGAGCAGTTCTTC. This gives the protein CASSTSGANNEQFF. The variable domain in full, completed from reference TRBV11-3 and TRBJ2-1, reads EAGVVQSPRYKIIEKKQPVAFWCNPISGHNTLYWYLQNLGQGPELLIRYENEEAVDDSQLPKDRFSAERLKGVDSTLKIQPAELGDSAVYLCASSTSGANNEQFFGPGTRLTVL.

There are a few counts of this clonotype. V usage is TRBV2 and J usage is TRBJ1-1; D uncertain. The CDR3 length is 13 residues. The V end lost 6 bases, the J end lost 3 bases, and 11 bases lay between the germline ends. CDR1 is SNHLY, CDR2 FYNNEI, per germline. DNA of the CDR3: TGTGCCAGCAGCGCCGACCGGTACACTGAAGCTTTCTTT. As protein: CASSADRYTEAFF.

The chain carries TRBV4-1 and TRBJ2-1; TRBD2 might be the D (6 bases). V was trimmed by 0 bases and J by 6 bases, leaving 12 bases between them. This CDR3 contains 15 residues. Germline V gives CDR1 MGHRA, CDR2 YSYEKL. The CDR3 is CASSQEYGRRNEQFF. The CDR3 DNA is TGCGCCAGCAGCCAAGAGTACGGGAGACGCAATGAGCAGTTCTTC.

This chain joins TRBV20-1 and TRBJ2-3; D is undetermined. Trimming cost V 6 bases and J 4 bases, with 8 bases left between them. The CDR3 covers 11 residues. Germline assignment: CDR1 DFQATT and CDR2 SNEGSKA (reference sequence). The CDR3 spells CSAWKADTQYF. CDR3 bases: TGCAGTGCGTGGAAGGCAGATACGCAGTATTTT.

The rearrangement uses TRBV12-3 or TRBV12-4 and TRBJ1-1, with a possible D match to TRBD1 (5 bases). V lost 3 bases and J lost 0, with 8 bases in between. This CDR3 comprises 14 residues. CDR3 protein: CASSLKGVNTEAFF. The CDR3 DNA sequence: TGTGCCAGCAGTTTGAAAGGGGTGAACACTGAAGCTTTCTTT.

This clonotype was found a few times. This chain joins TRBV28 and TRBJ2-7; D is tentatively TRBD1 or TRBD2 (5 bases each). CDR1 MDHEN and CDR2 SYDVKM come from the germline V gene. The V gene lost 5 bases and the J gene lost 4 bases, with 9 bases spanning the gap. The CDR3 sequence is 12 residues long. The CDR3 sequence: CASSRGVYEQYF. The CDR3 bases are TGTGCCAGCAGTAGGGGAGTGTACGAGCAGTACTTC.

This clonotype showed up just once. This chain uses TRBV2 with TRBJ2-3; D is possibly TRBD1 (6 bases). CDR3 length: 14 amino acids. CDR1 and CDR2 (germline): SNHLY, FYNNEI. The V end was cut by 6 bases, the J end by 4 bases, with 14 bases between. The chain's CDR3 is CASRVQGPSDTQYF. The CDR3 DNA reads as TGTGCCAGCAGGGTACAGGGTCCCTCAGATACGCAGTATTTT.